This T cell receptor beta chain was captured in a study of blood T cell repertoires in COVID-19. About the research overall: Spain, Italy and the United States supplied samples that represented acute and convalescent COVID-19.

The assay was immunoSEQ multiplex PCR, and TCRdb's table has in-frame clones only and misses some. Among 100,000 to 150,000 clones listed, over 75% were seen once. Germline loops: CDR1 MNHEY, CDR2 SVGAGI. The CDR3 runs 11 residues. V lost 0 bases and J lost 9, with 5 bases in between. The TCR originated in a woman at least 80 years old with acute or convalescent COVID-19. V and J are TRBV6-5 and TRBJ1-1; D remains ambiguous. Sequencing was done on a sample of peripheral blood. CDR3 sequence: CASSYSRKAFF. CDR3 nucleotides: TGTGCCAGCAGTTACTCGCGGAAAGCTTTCTTT.